The 5 T cell receptor beta chains below come from one sample, sequenced in a study of breast tumors, draining lymph nodes, adjacent tissues. TCRdb analysed the multiplex PCR reads with MiXCR anew, one entry per CDR3 protein. Counted here are about 300,000 distinct CDR3 sequences, 30% occurring once; the ten biggest clones make up 0.85% to 1.2%. Breast cancer patients provided tissue from their axillary draining lymph nodes. The sample comprised axillary lymph node tissue. Every receptor here comes from a female donor with breast cancer. Some clones in this sample may be carry-over from other donors' samples.

This clonotype appeared many times. The V call is TRBV24-1, the J call TRBJ2-5; 7 bases line up with TRBD1. The CDR3 contains 13 residues. V lost 7 bases, J lost 4 bases, and 5 bases stayed unmatched. Germline V gene lookup returns CDR1 KGHDR and CDR2 SFDVKD. This CDR3 reads CATRDRYGETQYF. In nucleotides, the CDR3 is TGTGCCACCAGGGACAGGTATGGAGAGACCCAGTACTTC.

There are many counts of this clonotype. The chain employs TRBV9 and TRBJ2-7; possibly TRBD2 for D (5 bases). This CDR3 is 14 amino acids long. Per the germline V gene, CDR1 is SGDLS and CDR2 is YYNGEE. Trimming pared 0 bases from V and 7 bases from J, leaving 14 bases between. This CDR3 is CASSVGLASEEQYF. Written as DNA, the CDR3 is TGTGCCAGCAGCGTAGGCCTAGCCTCGGAAGAGCAGTACTTC.

The J gene is TRBJ1-4, the V gene TRBV12-3 or TRBV12-4, with 7 nucleotides matching TRBD1. CDR3 length: 16 residues. V was pared by 3 bases and J by 8 bases, with 12 bases of the junction left unmatched. CDR3: CASSFAGGWLKEKLFF. As DNA, the CDR3 is TGTGCCAGCAGTTTTGCAGGGGGGTGGTTGAAAGAAAAACTGTTTTTT.

This clonotype was detected ten times or more. The rearrangement links TRBV7-2 to TRBJ1-6; possible D gene TRBD1, 5 bases. CDR3 length equals 15 residues. Germline V gene sequence: CDR1 SGHTA, CDR2 FQGNSA. V was trimmed by 5 bases and J by 9 bases, leaving 17 bases between them. Here the CDR3 reads CASSTQGRSGSPLHF. The DNA for the CDR3 is TGTGCCAGCAGCACCCAGGGACGATCAGGTTCACCCCTCCACTTT. Drawing the rest from reference TRBV7-2 and TRBJ1-6, the complete variable domain is GAGVSQSPSNKVTEKGKDVELRCDPISGHTALYWYRQSLGQGLEFLIYFQGNSAPDKSGLPSDRFSAERTGGSVSTLTIQRTQQEDSAVYLCASSTQGRSGSPLHFGNGTRLTVT.

This clonotype was seen ten or more times. The rearrangement links TRBV6-4 to TRBJ2-3; 11 bases line up with TRBD1. CDR1 and CDR2 from the germline V gene are MRHNA and SNTAGT. The CDR3 extends over 14 amino acids. J gave up 4 bases and V 4 bases, and 1 base lay outside the gene matches. The CDR3 region has the DNA TGTGCCAGCAGTGGGACAGGGGGCTCAGATACGCAGTATTTT. This translates into CASSGTGGSDTQYF.